This TCR beta chain was captured in a study of post-analysis software for immune sequencing data. Across the study: The cohort encompassed relapsing-remitting, secondary progressive and progressive-relapsing multiple sclerosis disease courses.

In the case of this clonotype: Its specificity is not known.

Findings and caveats of the study: Strong co-clustering by F measure was seen for same-batch samples. Compared with controls, patients showed significantly lower normalized Chao1 diversity. Controls had lower frequencies than patients of five TRBV segments, which included TRBV5-6, TRBV5-1 and TRBV20-1.

cDNA libraries for TCR beta contained unique molecular identifiers. cDNA molecules numbering some 500,000 came from around 1 to 10 million T cells. Each CDR3 protein gets one entry after TCRdb re-called the PCR reads with MiXCR. The sample contains hundreds of thousands of distinct CDR3 sequences, approximately 42% of which appear only once. The CDR3 extends over 15 amino acids. CDR1 and CDR2 (germline): SGHKS, YYEKEE (reference sequence). V gene TRBV5-5 combines with J gene TRBJ2-7; D is undetermined. The J call may be in error: the DNA end matches TRBJ2-1 better. The clonotype originates from a girl aged 2-10 years with multiple sclerosis. What was sequenced was blood. Written as DNA, the CDR3 is TGTGCCAGCAGCCAAGATGGCAACCACGACAATGAGCAGTTCTTC. Residues: CASSQDGNHDNEQFF.